This TCR beta chain was profiled in a study of cytomegalovirus exposure and HLA in healthy donors. Study results and caveats: Reports indicated that the classifier achieved high specificity and sensitivity in diagnosing cytomegalovirus status. TCR beta sequences reportedly predicted most subjects' HLA-A and HLA-B alleles accurately.

The sample holds a few counts of this clone. What it recognizes is unknown. V shed 4 bases and J shed 0 bases, with 14 bases lying between them. This CDR3 contains 16 residues. The germline V gene encodes CDR1 SGHRS and CDR2 YFSETQ. PCR was performed using 60 Vbeta and 13 Jbeta primers. Generated by immunoSEQ multiplex PCR, the TCRdb table keeps only in-frame clones and is missing some. Among 85,000 to 100,000 clones listed, around 64% were seen once. The chain is built from TRBV5-1 and TRBJ1-3, with D unresolved. This clonotype was sampled from a man between 60 and 75 years old in good health and CMV-seronegative. What was sequenced was PBMCs. The DNA of the CDR3 is TGCGCCAGCAGCCTAACCCAAGCTAGCTCTGGAAACACCATATATTTT. Encoded protein: CASSLTQASSGNTIYF.